Shown below are 16 T cell receptor beta chains from a single sample sequenced in a study of cytomegalovirus exposure and HLA in healthy donors. Using immunoSEQ multiplex PCR, the repertoire was profiled, and TCRdb retains in-frame clones only, with some absent. The table has 95,000 to 150,000 clones, 89% seen once. The sample taken for sequencing was PBMCs. Receptor source: a woman between 18 and 29 years old in good health and CMV-seronegative.

The chain combines TRBV7-2 with TRBJ2-5; 7 nucleotides agree with TRBD2. Germline V gene sequence: CDR1 SGHTA, CDR2 FQGNSA. V lost 8 bases to trimming and J lost 3 bases; unmatched junction nucleotides: 6. This CDR3 has 13 amino acids. CDR3 in amino acids: CASGRANKETQYF. The DNA for the CDR3 is TGTGCCAGCGGGAGGGCTAACAAAGAGACCCAGTACTTC.

Comments on this clone: The sample contains more than one DNA sequence encoding this CDR3. The chain couples TRBV5-1 to TRBJ1-5, with TRBD1 identical over 7 bases. The germline V gene encodes CDR1 SGHRS and CDR2 YFSETQ. Unmatched junction bases numbered 5, after V lost 4 bases and J lost 4 bases. The CDR3 length is 14 residues. CDR3 in DNA: TGCGCCAGCAGCCCCGGACAGGAGAATCAGCCCCAGCATTTT. It translates to CASSPGQENQPQHF.

The chain uses TRBV27 and TRBJ1-5; no firm D call. V was trimmed by 2 bases and J by 0 bases, leaving 5 bases between them. The CDR3 consists of 14 residues. Germline CDR1 MNHEY, CDR2 SMNVEV (reference sequence). DNA of the CDR3: TGTGCCAGCAGTTTAAGAGATAGCAATCAGCCCCAGCATTTT. Translated, it gives CASSLRDSNQPQHF.

The CDR3 loop reads CASSDDRGPSEQYF. CDR3 in DNA: TGTGCCAGCAGCGATGACAGGGGGCCCAGCGAGCAGTACTTC. The V call is TRBV9, the J call TRBJ2-7; 10 bases fit TRBD1. Germline V gene lookup returns CDR1 SGDLS and CDR2 YYNGEE. V shed 3 bases, J shed 6 bases, and the junction held 6 bases outside the gene matches. The CDR3 has 14 residues. Complete variable domain (other parts from reference TRBV9 and TRBJ2-7): DSGVTQTPKHLITATGQRVTLRCSPRSGDLSVYWYQQSLDQGLQFLIQYYNGEERAKGNILERFSAQQFPDLHSELNLSSLELGDSALYFCASSDDRGPSEQYFGPGTRLTVT.

The CDR3 sequence: CASSFPEGESFNTGELFF. DNA of the CDR3: TGTGCCAGCAGCTTCCCGGAGGGCGAATCGTTCAACACCGGGGAGCTGTTTTTT. The chain links TRBV11-2 to TRBJ2-2; D possibly corresponds to TRBD2 (6 bases). Germline CDR1 is SGHAT and CDR2 is FQNNGV. This CDR3 spans 18 amino acids. V lost 3 bases and J lost 2, with 19 bases in between.

The J gene is TRBJ2-7, the V gene TRBV9; D might be TRBD1 (6 bases). Per the germline V gene, CDR1 is SGDLS and CDR2 is YYNGEE. Trimming stripped 6 bases from V and 5 bases from J, with 15 bases between. This CDR3 has 13 residues. For the CDR3, the DNA is TGTGCCAGCACCAACACAGGGTCCCACGAGCAGTACTTC. Translation: CASTNTGSHEQYF.

This rearrangement joins TRBV7-6 to TRBJ2-3; TRBD2 aligns across 8 bases. Germline V CDR1 and CDR2: SGHVS, FNYEAQ. The J segment lost 6 bases and the V segment lost 1 base, leaving 6 bases of the junction unmatched. The CDR3 runs to 15 residues. The CDR3 spells CASSLVRGGGDTQYF. The CDR3 region has the DNA TGTGCCAGCAGCTTAGTCCGGGGGGGCGGTGATACGCAGTATTTT.

This clone was observed at least ten times. The rearrangement joins TRBV28 to TRBJ1-1, with a tentative D call TRBD1 (5 bases). Per the germline V gene, CDR1 is MDHEN and CDR2 is SYDVKM. The CDR3 sequence is 16 residues long. V lost 1 base, J lost 3 bases, and 15 bases lay in between. The CDR3 sequence is CASSLFGRASDTEAFF. The DNA of the CDR3 is TGTGCCAGCAGTTTATTCGGCAGGGCTTCTGACACTGAAGCTTTCTTT.

The chain couples TRBV27 to TRBJ2-7, with D possibly matching TRBD2 (6 bases). Germline CDR1 is MNHEY and CDR2 is SMNVEV (reference sequence). The length of the CDR3 is 15 residues. Trimming removed 5 bases from V and 6 bases from J, with 20 bases in between. In nucleotides, the CDR3 is TGTGCCAGCAGTCCGAGACTAGACTTGCGGGGCGAGCAGTACGTC. Its translation: CASSPRLDLRGEQYV.

V gene TRBV27 combines with J gene TRBJ2-7; 8 positions agree with TRBD2. V was pared by 7 bases and J by 5 bases, with 10 bases of the junction left unmatched. Germline assignment: CDR1 MNHEY and CDR2 SMNVEV (reference sequence). This CDR3 comprises 14 residues. CDR3 protein: CASTAPAGVHEQYF. CDR3 sequence (DNA): TGTGCCAGCACCGCCCCAGCGGGGGTCCACGAGCAGTACTTC.

The chain has TRBV28 and TRBJ2-7; TRBD1 is a possible D gene (7 bases). Germline V lookup: CDR1 MDHEN, CDR2 SYDVKM. The CDR3 runs to 16 residues. V dropped 6 bases and J dropped 2 bases, with 20 bases sitting between them. The CDR3 reads CASSLSVQGGPYEQYF. CDR3 bases: TGTGCCAGCAGCTTAAGCGTGCAGGGGGGCCCCTACGAGCAGTACTTC. The whole variable domain, remainder taken from reference TRBV28 and TRBJ2-7, is DVKVTQSSRYLVKRTGEKVFLECVQDMDHENMFWYRQDPGLGLRLIYFSYDVKMKEKGDIPEGYSVSREKKERFSLILESASTNQTSMYLCASSLSVQGGPYEQYFGPGTRLTVT.

This sequence joins TRBV6-5 and TRBJ1-2; D gene uncertain. Germline CDR1 is MNHEY and CDR2 is SVGAGI. The CDR3 runs 16 residues. V was shortened by 0 bases and J by 2 bases, with 13 bases between the two germline ends. This CDR3 reads CASSYSRPGFNYGYTF. The CDR3 region has the DNA TGTGCCAGCAGTTACTCGAGGCCGGGATTCAACTATGGCTACACCTTC.

This sequence joins TRBV2 and TRBJ2-1; 10 bases align to TRBD1. This CDR3 is 15 amino acids long. Germline-derived CDR1 and CDR2 are SNHLY and FYNNEI. Trimming at V came to 5 bases and at J to 8 bases, leaving 9 bases not matched to a gene. The CDR3 nucleotides are TGTGCCAGCAGTTTCCAGACAGGGGGCAGGGATGAGCAGTTCTTC. Amino acids: CASSFQTGGRDEQFF.

This chain joins TRBV6-5 and TRBJ1-5; no clear D gene. There are 13 residues in the CDR3. Per germline, CDR1 MNHEY and CDR2 SVGAGI. V was trimmed by 8 bases and J by 3 bases, leaving 11 bases between them. CDR3 loop: CASGWQVNQPQHF. Here the CDR3 DNA reads TGTGCCAGCGGTTGGCAGGTCAATCAGCCCCAGCATTTT.

The J gene is TRBJ2-7, the V gene TRBV19; 11 bases align to TRBD2. This CDR3 contains 15 residues. Trimming cost V 5 bases and J 1 base; bases outside gene matches: 4. CDR1 is LNHDA, CDR2 SQIVND, per germline (reference sequence). The CDR3 nucleotides are TGTGCCAGTAGTGAGGGACTAGCGGTATCCTACGAGCAGTACTTC. It specifies CASSEGLAVSYEQYF.

This clone was detected only a few times. This chain links TRBV27 with TRBJ1-2; no definite D call. From germline, CDR1 is MNHEY and CDR2 SMNVEV (reference sequence). Trimming left V 4 bases short and J 4 bases short, with 13 bases between. The length of the CDR3 is 14 residues. CDR3: CASSSTDKVYGYTF. The CDR3 coding sequence is TGTGCCAGCAGTTCTACCGACAAGGTCTATGGCTACACCTTC.